Listed below are T cell receptor beta chains from one sample, sequenced in a study of blood T cell repertoires in COVID-19. Sequencing was performed with immunoSEQ multiplex PCR; in TCRdb, only in-frame clones are kept and a portion is missing. The table has 110,000 to 150,000 clones, about 90% seen once. The sequenced material came from peripheral blood. Receptor source: an elderly woman with acute or convalescent COVID-19. Both conserved end residues are part of each CDR3. The D gene is left open where the match is weak. The size entry is marked missing in some rows and otherwise reads once, few, many or a size class.

V gene: TRBV7-3; D gene: -; clone size: -; J gene: TRBJ2-2; CDR3 DNA: TGTGCCAGCAGCTTAACGTCGGGCAGGGGTAGCGGGGAGCTGTTTTTT; CDR3 protein: CASSLTSGRGSGELFF
V gene: TRBV7-6; D gene: -; clone size: -; J gene: TRBJ1-1; CDR3 DNA: TGTGCCAGCCGCGGGAGGAACACTGAAGCTTTCTTT; CDR3 protein: CASRGRNTEAFF
V gene: TRBV7-7; D gene: TRBD2; clone size: -; J gene: TRBJ2-7; CDR3 DNA: TGTGCTAGCAGCTTAGGGCCGGCGGGGGTTCAAGGCGAGCAGTACTTC; CDR3 protein: CASSLGPAGVQGEQYF
V gene: TRBV6-5; D gene: TRBD1; clone size: -; J gene: TRBJ1-4; CDR3 DNA: TGTGCCAGCAGTTTTTCTTCGGGGACAGGGAGTGAAAAACTGTTTTTT; CDR3 protein: CASSFSSGTGSEKLFF
V gene: TRBV7-9; D gene: TRBD1; clone size: -; J gene: TRBJ2-5; CDR3 DNA: TGTGCCAGCAGCTTATCTGTAGGGACAGTACAAGAGACCCAGTACTTC; CDR3 protein: CASSLSVGTVQETQYF
V gene: TRBV19; D gene: TRBD1; clone size: -; J gene: TRBJ1-1; CDR3 DNA: TGTGCCAGTAGTGTCCGTATAACCGGGACAGGCACAAACACTGAAGCTTTCTTT; CDR3 protein: CASSVRITGTGTNTEAFF
V gene: TRBV11-3; D gene: -; clone size: -; J gene: TRBJ1-1; CDR3 DNA: TGTGCCAGCAGCCGAAGGGGGGGTACTGAAGCTTTCTTT; CDR3 protein: CASSRRGGTEAFF
V gene: TRBV3-1/TRBV3-2; D gene: -; clone size: -; J gene: TRBJ1-1; CDR3 DNA: TGTGCCAGCAGCCAAGATGGAGCGAACACTGAAGCTTTCTTT; CDR3 protein: CASSQDGANTEAFF
V gene: TRBV10-1; D gene: TRBD1; clone size: -; J gene: TRBJ2-7; CDR3 DNA: TGCGCCAGCAGTACCGGGACAGGGGTCGACGAGCAGTACTTC; CDR3 protein: CASSTGTGVDEQYF
V gene: TRBV10-3; D gene: -; clone size: -; J gene: TRBJ1-1; CDR3 DNA: TGTGCCATCAGTGAGGTGGCGGGTAACACTGAAGCTTTCTTT; CDR3 protein: CAISEVAGNTEAFF
V gene: TRBV2; D gene: TRBD1; clone size: -; J gene: TRBJ1-1; CDR3 DNA: TGTGCCAGCAGTGGACAGGGGAAGAACACTGAAGCTTTCTTT; CDR3 protein: CASSGQGKNTEAFF
V gene: TRBV5-1; D gene: TRBD2; clone size: -; J gene: TRBJ2-1; CDR3 DNA: TGCGCCAGCAGCACCTCCACCGGCGGGGGGCTTAACAATGAGCAGTTCTTC; CDR3 protein: CASSTSTGGGLNNEQFF
V gene: TRBV29-1; D gene: -; clone size: -; J gene: TRBJ1-2; CDR3 DNA: TGCAGCGTTGAAGAGCAGTCTGAAGGCTACACCTTC; CDR3 protein: CSVEEQSEGYTF
V gene: TRBV5-6; D gene: -; clone size: -; J gene: TRBJ1-1; CDR3 DNA: TGTGCCAGCAGCTTGTACCAGGGCGCGAACACTGAAGCTTTCTTT; CDR3 protein: CASSLYQGANTEAFF
V gene: TRBV27; D gene: -; clone size: -; J gene: TRBJ1-2; CDR3 DNA: TGTGCCAGCAGTTTATCCCGCAGGGGTCTGGGCTATGGCTACACCTTC; CDR3 protein: CASSLSRRGLGYGYTF
V gene: TRBV5-4; D gene: TRBD1; clone size: -; J gene: TRBJ1-2; CDR3 DNA: TGTGCCAGCAGCTTGGGGTCAGGGACAGGGGGCTATGGCTACACCTTC; CDR3 protein: CASSLGSGTGGYGYTF
V gene: TRBV6-5; D gene: TRBD1; clone size: once; J gene: TRBJ2-3; CDR3 DNA: TGTGCCAGCACCCAGGCAGGGGGTCTCACAGATACGCAGTATTTT; CDR3 protein: CASTQAGGLTDTQYF
V gene: TRBV20-1; D gene: -; clone size: -; J gene: TRBJ1-2; CDR3 DNA: TGCAGTGCTGCACAGGACTATGGCTACACCTTC; CDR3 protein: CSAAQDYGYTF
V gene: TRBV7-2; D gene: -; clone size: -; J gene: TRBJ1-3; CDR3 DNA: TGTGCCAGCAGTCTAGGCGGAAACACCATATATTTT; CDR3 protein: CASSLGGNTIYF
V gene: TRBV12-3/TRBV12-4; D gene: -; clone size: -; J gene: TRBJ1-3; CDR3 DNA: TGTGCCAGCAGTTTGGGACACAGAAACACCATATATTTT; CDR3 protein: CASSLGHRNTIYF
V gene: TRBV6-5; D gene: -; clone size: -; J gene: TRBJ1-1; CDR3 DNA: TGTGCCAGCAGCAAGAACACTGAAGCTTTCTTT; CDR3 protein: CASSKNTEAFF
V gene: TRBV20-1; D gene: TRBD1; clone size: -; J gene: TRBJ2-3; CDR3 DNA: TGCAGTGCTAGTCCGGACAGGGATTATACGCAGTATTTT; CDR3 protein: CSASPDRDYTQYF
V gene: TRBV2; D gene: TRBD2; clone size: -; J gene: TRBJ2-5; CDR3 DNA: TGTGCCAGCAGTGATCGGGGGGTAACACAAGAGACCCAGTACTTC; CDR3 protein: CASSDRGVTQETQYF
V gene: TRBV15; D gene: TRBD1; clone size: -; J gene: TRBJ1-2; CDR3 DNA: TGTGCCACCAGCAGAGATGTAGGCAGGGGGAGGTATGGCTACACCTTC; CDR3 protein: CATSRDVGRGRYGYTF
V gene: TRBV10-3; D gene: -; clone size: -; J gene: TRBJ2-7; CDR3 DNA: TGTGCCATCAGTGAGTCAAGCGGACGAGGCGAGCAGTACTTC; CDR3 protein: CAISESSGRGEQYF
V gene: TRBV27; D gene: -; clone size: few; J gene: TRBJ1-2; CDR3 DNA: TGTGCCAGCAGTTTATCAGGGGCGCTGGGCGGCTACACCTTC; CDR3 protein: CASSLSGALGGYTF
V gene: TRBV4-3; D gene: -; clone size: -; J gene: TRBJ2-7; CDR3 DNA: TGCGCCAGCAGCCAAGTCGCGGGACGACCCGAGCAGTACTTC; CDR3 protein: CASSQVAGRPEQYF
V gene: TRBV5-4; D gene: -; clone size: -; J gene: TRBJ2-1; CDR3 DNA: TGTGCCAGCAGCCGGGACTCCACACGCAGCTCCTACAATGAGCAGTTCTTC; CDR3 protein: CASSRDSTRSSYNEQFF
V gene: TRBV7-9; D gene: TRBD1; clone size: -; J gene: TRBJ1-2; CDR3 DNA: TGTGCCAGCAGCTTGACAGGGATGGATCTTAACTATGGCTACACCTTC; CDR3 protein: CASSLTGMDLNYGYTF
V gene: TRBV10-3; D gene: -; clone size: -; J gene: TRBJ1-5; CDR3 DNA: TGTGCCATCAGTGGGACGGTGGGGCCAAGTCCACTGCATTTT; CDR3 protein: CAISGTVGPSPLHF
V gene: TRBV2; D gene: TRBD1; clone size: once; J gene: TRBJ2-2; CDR3 DNA: TGTGCCAGCAGTGGGGGACAGAGCGCCACCGGGGAGCTGTTTTTT; CDR3 protein: CASSGGQSATGELFF
V gene: TRBV6-5; D gene: -; clone size: -; J gene: TRBJ1-2; CDR3 DNA: TGTGCCAGCAGTTACCATCAGACAGGTGGCTACACCTTC; CDR3 protein: CASSYHQTGGYTF
V gene: TRBV19; D gene: TRBD1; clone size: -; J gene: TRBJ2-7; CDR3 DNA: TGTGCCAGTAGTATAGCCTGGGGACAGGGGGGTTCCGAGCAGTACTTC; CDR3 protein: CASSIAWGQGGSEQYF
V gene: TRBV18; D gene: -; clone size: once; J gene: TRBJ1-5; CDR3 DNA: TGTGCCAGCTCACCAGGGGCGGGCAATCAGCCCCAGCATTTT; CDR3 protein: CASSPGAGNQPQHF
V gene: TRBV4-1; D gene: TRBD1; clone size: -; J gene: TRBJ2-1; CDR3 DNA: TGCGCCAGCAGCCAGAGGACAGGGGGTAATGAGCAGTTCTTC; CDR3 protein: CASSQRTGGNEQFF
V gene: TRBV29-1; D gene: TRBD2; clone size: -; J gene: TRBJ2-3; CDR3 DNA: TGCAGCGTTGGGACTAGCGGGGGGGCCGGAGATACGCAGTATTTT; CDR3 protein: CSVGTSGGAGDTQYF
V gene: TRBV3-1/TRBV3-2; D gene: -; clone size: -; J gene: TRBJ1-3; CDR3 DNA: TGTGCCAGCAGCCCAAGGCAGACAGTCCGGGACACCATATATTTT; CDR3 protein: CASSPRQTVRDTIYF
V gene: TRBV18; D gene: -; clone size: -; J gene: TRBJ1-1; CDR3 DNA: TGTGCCAGCTCACAAAACAGCATGAACACTGAAGCTTTCTTT; CDR3 protein: CASSQNSMNTEAFF
V gene: TRBV6-1; D gene: -; clone size: -; J gene: TRBJ2-7; CDR3 DNA: TGTGCCAGCAGTGAACACAGCTACGAGCAGTACTTC; CDR3 protein: CASSEHSYEQYF
V gene: TRBV2; D gene: TRBD1; clone size: -; J gene: TRBJ1-2; CDR3 DNA: TGTGCCAGCAGTCTTCACCGGGACAGACAACTCCTCGGAAACTATGGCTACACCTTC; CDR3 protein: CASSLHRDRQLLGNYGYTF
V gene: TRBV12-3/TRBV12-4; D gene: -; clone size: -; J gene: TRBJ1-3; CDR3 DNA: TGTGCCAGCAGTTTATCGGACACCATATATTTT; CDR3 protein: CASSLSDTIYF
V gene: TRBV19; D gene: -; clone size: -; J gene: TRBJ1-5; CDR3 DNA: TGTGCCAGTAGTATAGGCGGGGCCCAGCATTTT; CDR3 protein: CASSIGGAQHF
V gene: TRBV11-2; D gene: TRBD1; clone size: -; J gene: TRBJ1-1; CDR3 DNA: TGTGCCAGCAGCTTCCAGACAGGGGTTGGAGCTTTCTTT; CDR3 protein: CASSFQTGVGAFF
V gene: TRBV27; D gene: -; clone size: -; J gene: TRBJ1-1; CDR3 DNA: TGTGCCAGCAGTTCGAGAGGCAGGGCGGACACTGAAGCTTTCTTT; CDR3 protein: CASSSRGRADTEAFF
V gene: TRBV3-1/TRBV3-2; D gene: TRBD2; clone size: once; J gene: TRBJ2-5; CDR3 DNA: TGTGCCAGCACCATTCTAGCGGGGTCACAAGAGACCCAGTACTTC; CDR3 protein: CASTILAGSQETQYF
V gene: TRBV5-1; D gene: TRBD1; clone size: -; J gene: TRBJ1-1; CDR3 DNA: TGCGCCAGCAGCACGGGAGGGACAGGGTCTGCGAACACTGAAGCTTTCTTT; CDR3 protein: CASSTGGTGSANTEAFF
V gene: TRBV10-3; D gene: -; clone size: -; J gene: TRBJ1-5; CDR3 DNA: TGTGCCATCAGTGAGTCTCGGGATCAGCCCCAGCATTTT; CDR3 protein: CAISESRDQPQHF
V gene: TRBV10-3; D gene: -; clone size: -; J gene: TRBJ1-3; CDR3 DNA: TGTGCCATCAGTGACCCCGGGAGAGGGGCCTCTGGAAACACCATATATTTT; CDR3 protein: CAISDPGRGASGNTIYF
V gene: TRBV3-1/TRBV3-2; D gene: -; clone size: -; J gene: TRBJ1-1; CDR3 DNA: TGTGCCAGCAGCCTCGAGGACACTGAAGCTTTCTTT; CDR3 protein: CASSLEDTEAFF
V gene: TRBV7-9; D gene: -; clone size: -; J gene: TRBJ1-5; CDR3 DNA: TGTGCCAGCAGCTTAGCGGCCGGGGGGGTGCACCAGCCCCAGCATTTT; CDR3 protein: CASSLAAGGVHQPQHF
V gene: TRBV6-5; D gene: -; clone size: -; J gene: TRBJ1-2; CDR3 DNA: TGTGCCAGCAGTCCAGGGCCATCATCCCCCTCCGGCTACACCTTC; CDR3 protein: CASSPGPSSPSGYTF
V gene: TRBV6-5; D gene: TRBD1; clone size: once; J gene: TRBJ1-6; CDR3 DNA: TGTGCCAGCAGGGGACAGGAGGATAATTCACCCCTCCACTTT; CDR3 protein: CASRGQEDNSPLHF
V gene: TRBV10-1; D gene: TRBD2; clone size: -; J gene: TRBJ2-1; CDR3 DNA: TGCGCCAGCAGTGAGGACGGGGAGGGCTACAATGAGCAGTTCTTC; CDR3 protein: CASSEDGEGYNEQFF
V gene: TRBV5-1; D gene: TRBD1; clone size: once; J gene: TRBJ2-1; CDR3 DNA: TGCGCCAGCAGCTTGGGGGACAGGGACTCGGATGAGCAGTTCTTC; CDR3 protein: CASSLGDRDSDEQFF
V gene: TRBV3-1/TRBV3-2; D gene: -; clone size: -; J gene: TRBJ2-3; CDR3 DNA: TGTGCCAGCAGCCGCGATCAGGGCACAGATACGCAGTATTTT; CDR3 protein: CASSRDQGTDTQYF
V gene: TRBV19; D gene: TRBD1; clone size: once; J gene: TRBJ1-2; CDR3 DNA: TGTGCCAGTAGTAAACAGGGGGCTGATGGCTACACCTTC; CDR3 protein: CASSKQGADGYTF
V gene: TRBV12-3/TRBV12-4; D gene: -; clone size: -; J gene: TRBJ2-1; CDR3 DNA: TGTGCCAGCAAGGGGGTCTCCTACAATGAGCAGTTCTTC; CDR3 protein: CASKGVSYNEQFF